The 23 T cell receptor beta chains presented below share a single source sample, sequenced in a study of T cell changes during pregnancy in multiple sclerosis. Profiling relied on immunoSEQ multiplex PCR, and the TCRdb table lists in-frame clones only, not all of them. The table has under 95,000 clones, 94% seen once. The specimen comprised peripheral blood, sampled in the second trimester of pregnancy. The source is a female donor in good health, enrolled as a control in a pregnancy study.

The chain is built from TRBV28 and TRBJ1-5; 8 bases are a match to TRBD1. Germline loops: CDR1 MDHEN, CDR2 SYDVKM. V lost 5 bases, J lost 6 bases, and 9 bases stayed unmatched. The CDR3 totals 15 residues. DNA of the CDR3: TGTGCCAGCAGTCCTAGGGACAGGTTGACTCAGCCCCAGCATTTT. Protein product: CASSPRDRLTQPQHF.

The CDR3 protein is CASSVGGGTNYGYTF. The DNA for the CDR3 is TGTGCCAGCAGCGTAGGAGGGGGCACTAACTATGGCTACACCTTC. The chain is built from TRBV9 and TRBJ1-2, with 7 bases identical to TRBD1. With 0 bases clipped from V and 0 bases from J, the junction kept 2 bases outside the gene matches. Germline loops: CDR1 SGDLS, CDR2 YYNGEE. CDR3 length equals 15 residues.

V and J are TRBV5-4 and TRBJ2-7; D ambiguous. The V gene lost 1 base and the J gene lost 5 bases, with 7 bases spanning the gap. Germline CDR1 is SGHNT and CDR2 is YYREEE (reference sequence). The CDR3 has 12 residues. The CDR3 DNA follows: TGTGCCAGCAGCTTGCCTAGAAACGAGCAGTACTTC. Its protein product is CASSLPRNEQYF.

This clone occurred a few times. CDR3 bases: TGTGCCAGCAGCCAAGCAGGGGGCAATTGGAGGGAGACCCAGTACTTC. It specifies CASSQAGGNWRETQYF. V is TRBV14 and J is TRBJ2-5, with 8 nucleotides matching TRBD1. CDR1 SGHDN and CDR2 FVKESK come from the germline V gene. This CDR3 has 16 amino acids. With 1 base clipped from V and 5 bases from J, the junction kept 9 bases outside the gene matches.

This chain joins TRBV29-1 and TRBJ2-1, with TRBD2 identical over 15 bases. The V gene's germline CDR1 is SQVTM and CDR2 ANQGSEA. The CDR3 covers 16 residues. After removal of 1 base from V and 9 bases from J, the junction contained 7 bases not matched to a gene. The CDR3 DNA is TGCAGCGTTGAAGCCTGGAGGACTAGCGGGAGGGGTGAGCAGTTCTTC. Translating it yields CSVEAWRTSGRGEQFF.

The rearrangement uses TRBV7-9 and TRBJ2-2; the match to TRBD1 covers 10 bases. V was pared by 5 bases and J by 5 bases, with 11 bases of the junction left unmatched. CDR1 is SEHNR and CDR2 is FQNEAQ in the germline V gene (reference sequence). CDR3 length: 17 amino acids. The CDR3: CASSPRARDRGTGELFF. The CDR3 nucleotides are TGTGCCAGCAGCCCCAGGGCGCGGGACAGGGGTACCGGGGAGCTGTTTTTT.

The chain joins TRBV2 to TRBJ2-2; TRBD1 matches 8 bases. Germline V CDR1 and CDR2: SNHLY, FYNNEI. The CDR3 runs 14 residues. With 8 bases clipped from V and 6 bases from J, the junction kept 8 bases outside the gene matches. The CDR3 DNA reads as TGTGCCAGCGGACAGGGTTTAGTCGCCGGGGAGCTGTTTTTT. Residues: CASGQGLVAGELFF.

The genes are TRBV7-6 and TRBJ2-1, with D tentatively TRBD2 (8 bases). This CDR3 has 16 amino acids. V lost 6 bases and J lost 5, with 20 bases in between. Germline V gene data show CDR1 as SGHVS and CDR2 as FNYEAQ. CDR3 region: CASSWLAGQQDNEQFF. The CDR3 DNA reads TGTGCCAGCAGTTGGTTAGCGGGACAGCAAGACAATGAGCAGTTCTTC.

The chain employs TRBV28 and TRBJ2-7; 9 bases align to TRBD1. The CDR3 totals 16 residues. The germline gives CDR1 MDHEN, CDR2 SYDVKM. V was pared by 0 bases and J by 2 bases, with 5 bases of the junction left unmatched. In nucleotides, the CDR3 is TGTGCCAGCAGTTTATGGGAGGGGACAGGGCCCTACGAGCAGTACTTC. Its protein is CASSLWEGTGPYEQYF.

The V call is TRBV6-6, the J call TRBJ1-1; D gene uncertain. Per germline, CDR1 MNHNY and CDR2 SVGAGI (reference sequence). The CDR3 covers 14 residues. V was pared by 5 bases and J by 7 bases, with 17 bases between. CDR3 protein: CASSSPEEGHEAFF. The CDR3 coding sequence is TGTGCCAGCAGTAGCCCCGAGGAGGGCCATGAAGCTTTCTTT.

The CDR3: CASSPDGNQPQHF. The DNA of the CDR3 is TGTGCCAGCTCACCTGACGGGAATCAGCCCCAGCATTTT. The rearrangement joins TRBV18 to TRBJ1-5; no reliable D call. Germline V lookup: CDR1 KGHSH, CDR2 LQKENI. CDR3 length equals 13 residues. The V end lost 3 bases, the J end lost 4 bases, and 7 bases lay between the germline ends.

The genes are TRBV5-6 and TRBJ1-1; D is unclear. The CDR3 loop spans 13 amino acids. Germline CDR1 SGHDT, CDR2 YYEEEE. Trimming left V 1 base short and J 7 bases short, with 11 bases between. The CDR3 region is CASSLRLTGEAFF. DNA for the CDR3: TGTGCCAGCAGCTTGCGCCTCACGGGTGAAGCTTTCTTT.

This clone was recorded only once. CDR3 sequence (DNA): TGTGCCAGCAGTGACCGGAGCCACTCACCCCTCCACTTT. Its translation is CASSDRSHSPLHF. The J gene is TRBJ1-6, the V gene TRBV6-1, with D unresolved. Per germline, CDR1 MNHNS and CDR2 SASEGT. The CDR3 is made up of 13 amino acids. With 3 bases removed from V and 10 bases from J, the gap between germline ends came to 10 bases.

The CDR3 reads CASSPGQEQYF. CDR3 sequence (DNA): TGTGCCAGCAGCCCCGGACAGGAGCAGTACTTC. The chain has TRBV7-9 and TRBJ2-7, with a possible D match to TRBD1 (6 bases). The CDR3 is 11 residues long. V was cut by 5 bases and J by 7 bases, with 9 bases left in between. Germline CDR1 is SEHNR and CDR2 is FQNEAQ (reference sequence). The whole variable domain, remainder taken from reference TRBV7-9 and TRBJ2-7, is DTGVSQNPRHKITKRGQNVTFRCDPISEHNRLYWYRQTLGQGPEFLTYFQNEAQLEKSRLLSDRFSAERPKGSFSTLEIQRTEQGDSAMYLCASSPGQEQYFGPGTRLTVT.

CDR3 loop: CASSPNAGQEETQYF. In DNA form, the CDR3 reads TGTGCCAGCTCACCAAACGCGGGACAGGAAGAGACCCAGTACTTC. The chain carries TRBV18 and TRBJ2-5, with 8 bases matching TRBD1. Germline V gives CDR1 KGHSH, CDR2 LQKENI. The CDR3 consists of 15 residues. V lost 2 bases to trimming and J lost 3 bases; unmatched junction nucleotides: 5.

The chain carries TRBV5-6 and TRBJ1-6; 7 nucleotides line up with TRBD1. CDR1 and CDR2 from the germline V gene are SGHDT and YYEEEE. The CDR3 is 16 residues long. V was clipped by 4 bases and J by 5 bases; unmatched bases: 9. The CDR3 reads CASSPTGALDNSPLHF. In nucleotides, the CDR3 is TGTGCCAGCAGCCCAACAGGGGCGCTGGATAATTCACCCCTCCACTTT. Full variable domain (outside the CDR3, taken from reference TRBV5-6 and TRBJ1-6): DAGVTQSPTHLIKTRGQQVTLRCSPKSGHDTVSWYQQALGQGPQFIFQYYEEEERQRGNFPDRFSGHQFPNYSSELNVNALLLGDSALYLCASSPTGALDNSPLHFGNGTRLTVT.

This rearrangement joins TRBV10-3 to TRBJ2-2, with 9 bases that match TRBD1. From germline, CDR1 is ENHRY and CDR2 SYGVKD. With 8 bases clipped from V and 1 base from J, the junction kept 2 bases outside the gene matches. This CDR3 is built from 14 residues. Here the CDR3 reads CAIGQGMNTGELFF. The CDR3 DNA sequence: TGTGCCATCGGACAGGGGATGAACACCGGGGAGCTGTTTTTT.

The chain carries TRBV5-1 and TRBJ2-1, with a possible D match to TRBD2 (6 bases). Germline V CDR1 and CDR2: SGHRS, YFSETQ. The CDR3 is 15 residues long. Trimming took 1 base from V and 5 from J, leaving 13 bases between them. CDR3 bases: TGCGCCAGCAGCTTGTTTGGCCCGGGGGACAATGAGCAGTTCTTC. Residues: CASSLFGPGDNEQFF.

The chain couples TRBV10-3 to TRBJ1-1; D is unresolved. CDR1 is ENHRY, CDR2 SYGVKD, per germline. Trimming took 2 bases from V and 1 from J, leaving 5 bases between them. The CDR3 contains 13 residues. In nucleotides, the CDR3 is TGTGCCATCAGTGAGCAGCGGAACACTGAAGCTTTCTTT. Translation: CAISEQRNTEAFF.

V and J are TRBV7-6 and TRBJ2-1, with TRBD1 as a possible D gene (6 bases). Germline V CDR1 and CDR2: SGHVS, FNYEAQ. CDR3 size: 15 residues. Trimming stripped 0 bases from V and 8 bases from J, with 14 bases between. This CDR3 is CASSLASGGGDEQFF. CDR3 sequence (DNA): TGTGCCAGCAGCTTAGCGTCGGGTGGGGGCGATGAGCAGTTCTTC.

This chain connects TRBV2 to TRBJ2-1; TRBD1 agrees at 7 bases. The CDR3 runs to 15 residues. The trim removed 7 bases at V and 0 bases at J, leaving 6 bases unmatched. CDR1 SNHLY and CDR2 FYNNEI come from the germline V gene. CDR3 coding DNA: TGTGCCAGCACCTTGGACAGGCCCTCCTACAATGAGCAGTTCTTC. Protein: CASTLDRPSYNEQFF.

This sequence joins TRBV6-5 and TRBJ1-1; D is unclear. Trimming shortened V by 0 bases and J by 0 bases, and 8 bases separated the two germline ends. The CDR3 has 15 amino acids. Germline CDR1 is MNHEY and CDR2 is SVGAGI. CDR3 sequence: CASSYSRTVNTEAFF. DNA of the CDR3: TGTGCCAGCAGTTACTCAAGAACAGTGAACACTGAAGCTTTCTTT.

The V and J genes are TRBV7-9 and TRBJ2-1; tentative D call: TRBD1 (5 bases). CDR1 is SEHNR and CDR2 is FQNEAQ in the germline V gene (reference sequence). This CDR3 contains 12 residues. V was trimmed by 4 bases and J by 8 bases, leaving 9 bases between them. The DNA of the CDR3 is TGTGCCAGCAGCTCGCAGGGCGATGAGCAGTTCTTC. This codes for CASSSQGDEQFF.